This T cell receptor (beta chain) comes out of a study of T cells in Graves' hyperthyroidism and ophthalmopathy. Notes on the study in general: Model-based prediction identified ophthalmopathy a median around 6.5 months prior to its onset. By a 13 V-J model, ophthalmopathy was set apart from stable hyperthyroidism.

Note on this clonotype: Its antigen is still unknown.

Patients having uncontrolled infection, another autoimmune disease, pregnancy or lactation were not included. Together with thyroid ultrasound, orbital computed tomography, serum thyroxine and TRAb, clinical symptoms were used for diagnoses. RNA transcripts gave rise to amplified TCR beta CDR3 regions. First-round RT-PCR targeting the TCR CDR3 was performed with the HTBI primer set. TCRdb analysed the multiplex PCR reads with MiXCR anew, one entry per CDR3 protein. The sample has a few hundred thousand distinct CDR3 sequences; about half are singletons. This receptor was identified in an adult woman with Graves' disease, either hyperthyroidism or ophthalmopathy (not recorded which). The sample comprised peripheral blood or thyroid tissue (not recorded which).

The CDR3 DNA follows: TGTGCCACCGCCGACAGGGGAGTGGAAGATGGCTACACCTTC. Translated: CATADRGVEDGYTF. The chain couples TRBV10-3 to TRBJ1-2; 8 bases are shared with TRBD1. The CDR3 runs 14 residues. Germline V gene data show CDR1 as ENHRY and CDR2 as SYGVKD. The V gene end was trimmed by 10 bases and the J gene end by 6 bases; junction bases not matched to a gene: 13.